A single sample is the source of the 13 T cell receptor beta chains below, sequenced in a study of T cell repertoires in cytomegalovirus infection. These receptors are not linked to any known antigen. In TCRdb, the reads were re-called with MiXCR into one record per CDR3 protein. The repertoire consists of more than 40,000 distinct CDR3 sequences, with about 20% occurring once and the leading ten covering about 90%. Sequenced material: CD8+ T cells from cultured PBMCs, taken from culture after CMV antigen stimulation. Receptor source: a human donor in good health (CMV status not recorded). Some clones in this sample may be carry-over from other donors' samples.

The sample holds a few counts of this clonotype. J is TRBJ1-1 and V is TRBV7-2; D not certain. Trimming removed 4 bases at V and 3 bases at J, with 9 bases between. In germline, CDR1 is SGHTA, CDR2 FQGNSA. CDR3 length equals 13 residues. The CDR3 loop reads CASSSYGYTEAFF. In DNA form, the CDR3 reads TGTGCCAGCAGCTCCTATGGATACACTGAAGCTTTCTTT.

This clonotype has a single count. The V call is TRBV4-2, the J call TRBJ2-7, with D tentatively TRBD2 (6 bases). V was pared by 1 base and J by 6 bases, with 22 bases between. Germline assignment: CDR1 LGHNA and CDR2 YNFKEQ. This CDR3 spans 17 amino acids. This CDR3 reads CASSQGGLARLSIEQYF. CDR3 nucleotides: TGTGCCAGCAGCCAAGGTGGCCTAGCGCGACTCTCGATCGAGCAGTACTTC.

The rearrangement joins TRBV7-9 to TRBJ1-6; TRBD1 agrees at 9 bases. J lost 7 bases, V lost 9 bases, and 4 bases had no gene match. The CDR3 extends over 13 amino acids. Germline V gene lookup returns CDR1 SEHNR and CDR2 FQNEAQ (reference sequence). This CDR3 reads CASSGTGNSPLHF. CDR3 nucleotides: TGTGCCAGTTCCGGGACAGGGAATTCACCCCTCCACTTT. The complete variable domain, with remaining parts taken from reference TRBV7-9 and TRBJ1-6, reads DTGVSQNPRHKITKRGQNVTFRCDPISEHNRLYWYRQTLGQGPEFLTYFQNEAQLEKSRLLSDRFSAERPKGSFSTLEIQRTEQGDSAMYLCASSGTGNSPLHFGNGTRLTVT.

This clonotype has more than one count but fewer than ten. The chain links TRBV12-3 or TRBV12-4 to TRBJ1-1; 7 nucleotides match TRBD1. The J segment lost 6 bases and the V segment lost 6 bases, leaving 13 bases of the junction unmatched. This CDR3 is 15 amino acids long. In DNA form, the CDR3 reads TGTGCCAGCAGGGTTGGTAGGGGGCAGGGAGCTGAAGCTTTCTTT. It translates to CASRVGRGQGAEAFF.

This clonotype was counted between two and nine times. The CDR3 region is CASSSGTATNEKLFF. CDR3 coding DNA: TGTGCCAGCAGCTCCGGGACGGCTACTAATGAAAAACTGTTTTTT. J is TRBJ1-4 and V is TRBV5-4; weak D call: TRBD1 (5 bases). Germline CDR1 reads SGHNT; CDR2 reads YYREEE (reference sequence). Trimming pared 3 bases from V and 2 bases from J, leaving 11 bases between. The CDR3 contains 15 residues.

This rearrangement joins TRBV7-9 to TRBJ1-5; 7 positions agree with TRBD1. V gave up 1 base and J gave up 3 bases; unmatched junction bases: 3. The germline V gene encodes CDR1 SEHNR and CDR2 FQNEAQ (reference sequence). The CDR3 is made up of 15 amino acids. CDR3 loop: CASSLDRGYNQPQHF. CDR3 DNA: TGTGCCAGCAGCTTAGACAGGGGTTACAATCAGCCCCAGCATTTT.

The chain joins TRBV7-2 to TRBJ2-1; 13 bases align to TRBD2. The CDR3 has 23 amino acids. With 5 bases clipped from V and 0 bases from J, the junction kept 22 bases outside the gene matches. From germline, CDR1 is SGHTA and CDR2 FQGNSA. The CDR3 bases are TGTGCCAGCAGCCTAGTACGGTTGGGGCCGGGACTAGCGGGACTAAGCTCCTACAATGAGCAGTTCTTC. This encodes CASSLVRLGPGLAGLSSYNEQFF.

This clonotype occurred a few times. This sequence joins TRBV5-6 and TRBJ1-1; D remains unclear. The germline gives CDR1 SGHDT, CDR2 YYEEEE. The V and J ends lost 2 bases and 3 bases respectively, with 11 bases between them. This CDR3 is 14 amino acids long. The CDR3 DNA sequence: TGTGCCAGCAGCTTTCCCCGGGGATACACTGAAGCTTTCTTT. Translating it yields CASSFPRGYTEAFF.

This chain connects TRBV7-9 to TRBJ2-1; D is undetermined. The CDR3 totals 16 residues. CDR1 SEHNR and CDR2 FQNEAQ come from the germline V gene (reference sequence). Trimming shortened V by 5 bases and J by 2 bases, and 16 bases separated the two germline ends. The CDR3 region is CASSPYPLVAYNEQFF. CDR3 coding DNA: TGTGCCAGCAGCCCATACCCGCTAGTCGCCTACAATGAGCAGTTCTTC.

This clonotype was observed at least ten times. The chain carries TRBV7-8 and TRBJ2-1; either TRBD1 or TRBD2 may fit D (6 bases each). Between the trimmed V and J ends, which lost 5 bases and 0 bases, there was a span of 14 bases. Germline V gene lookup returns CDR1 SGHVS and CDR2 FQNEAQ. The CDR3 length is 16 residues. CDR3 amino acids: CASSPPGGGSYNEQFF. The DNA for the CDR3 is TGTGCCAGCAGCCCCCCCGGAGGGGGCTCCTACAATGAGCAGTTCTTC.

This clonotype was seen a few times. The rearrangement joins TRBV7-9 to TRBJ2-3; weak D call: TRBD2 (7 bases). With 4 bases removed from V and 2 bases from J, the gap between germline ends came to 13 bases. CDR1 and CDR2 (germline): SEHNR, FQNEAQ (reference sequence). The CDR3 loop spans 15 amino acids. CDR3 bases: TGTGCCAGCAGCTCCGAGGGGGGGTACACAGATACGCAGTATTTT. Its translation is CASSSEGGYTDTQYF. The full variable domain, its missing parts supplied by reference TRBV7-9 and TRBJ2-3, is DTGVSQNPRHKITKRGQNVTFRCDPISEHNRLYWYRQTLGQGPEFLTYFQNEAQLEKSRLLSDRFSAERPKGSFSTLEIQRTEQGDSAMYLCASSSEGGYTDTQYFGPGTRLTVL.

V gene TRBV7-3 combines with J gene TRBJ2-2; TRBD2 agrees at 8 bases. J gave up 1 base and V 2 bases, and 3 bases lay outside the gene matches. Germline lookup yields CDR1 SGHTA and CDR2 FQGTGA. This CDR3 contains 16 residues. The CDR3 reads CASSLRSGENTGELFF. As DNA, the CDR3 is TGTGCCAGCAGCTTACGTAGCGGGGAGAACACCGGGGAGCTGTTTTTT. The variable domain in full, completed from reference TRBV7-3 and TRBJ2-2, reads GAGVSQTPSNKVTEKGKYVELRCDPISGHTALYWYRQSLGQGPEFLIYFQGTGAADDSGLPNDRFFAVRPEGSVSTLKIQRTERGDSAVYLCASSLRSGENTGELFFGEGSRLTVL.

This clonotype was seen a handful of times. The V gene is TRBV4-1, the J gene TRBJ2-7; TRBD2 matches at 7 bases. The trim removed 0 bases at V and 3 bases at J, leaving 8 bases unmatched. The CDR3 extends over 16 amino acids. The germline gives CDR1 MGHRA, CDR2 YSYEKL. The CDR3 is CASSQDPWTRSYEQYF. For the CDR3, the DNA is TGCGCCAGCAGCCAAGACCCCTGGACTAGAAGCTACGAGCAGTACTTC.